This TCR beta chain comes out of a study of PD-1 blockade in classical Hodgkin lymphoma. The repertoire was sequenced with immunoSEQ multiplex PCR; TCRdb's copy has only in-frame clones and lacks some. In the table there are about 7,700 clones, roughly 88% of which are singletons. The table lists this clone with a few counts. Each patient's relapse followed autologous stem cell transplantation, and brentuximab vedotin exposure varied. Negative selection with magnetic separation was used to purify CD4+ T cells from thawed PBMCs. V was clipped by 5 bases and J by 2 bases; unmatched bases: 9. The CDR3 extends over 17 amino acids. Germline CDR1 reads SEHNR; CDR2 reads FQNEAQ (reference sequence).

The source was CD4+ T cells from blood, collected at baseline. This sequence was found in a human donor with classical Hodgkin lymphoma. This sequence joins TRBV7-9 and TRBJ2-2; 9 bases map to TRBD2. CDR3 in amino acids: CASSTPLSGRNTGELFF. The CDR3 nucleotides are TGTGCCAGCAGCACTCCTCTTAGCGGGAGAAACACCGGGGAGCTGTTTTTT.